What follows describes a single T cell receptor (beta chain). Original analysis: Amplification of reference gene primers provided the estimated nucleated cell counts. Profiled with immunoSEQ multiplex PCR; TCRdb holds only in-frame clones, not every one. From that table come the V and J calls and clone size; the DNA was used to work out D and trimming. This sample has roughly 340,000 clones, with 90% to 95% found just once. The CDR3 covers 14 residues. With 4 bases removed from V and 1 base from J, the gap between germline ends came to 10 bases. Germline V lookup: CDR1 SGHTS, CDR2 YDEGEE. The sample comes from a study of blood T cell repertoires in COVID-19. About the study: COVID-19 samples, acute and convalescent, were from the United States, Italy and Spain. T cells, B-cell-depleted T cells, or PBMCs provided the cDNA or gDNA that served as material.

This chain links TRBV5-8 with TRBJ2-3, with D tentatively TRBD2 (5 bases). Sequencing was carried out using peripheral blood. The sequence came from a woman aged 18 to 35 who had recovered from COVID-19. The CDR3 bases are TGTGCCAGCAGCCCCCAGAGGGGCACAGATACGCAGTATTTT. It translates to CASSPQRGTDTQYF.